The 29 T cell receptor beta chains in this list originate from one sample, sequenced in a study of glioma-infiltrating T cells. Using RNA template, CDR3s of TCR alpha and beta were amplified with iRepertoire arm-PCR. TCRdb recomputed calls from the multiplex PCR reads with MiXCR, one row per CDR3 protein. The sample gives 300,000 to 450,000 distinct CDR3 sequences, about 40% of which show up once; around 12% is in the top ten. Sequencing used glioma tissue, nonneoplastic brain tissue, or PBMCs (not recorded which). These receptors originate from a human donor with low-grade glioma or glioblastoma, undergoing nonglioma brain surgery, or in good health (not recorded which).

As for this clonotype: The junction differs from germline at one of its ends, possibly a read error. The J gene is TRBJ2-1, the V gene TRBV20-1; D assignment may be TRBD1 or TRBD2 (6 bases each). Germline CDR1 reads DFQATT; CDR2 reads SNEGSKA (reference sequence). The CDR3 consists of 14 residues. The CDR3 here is CSAPPGASYNGQFF. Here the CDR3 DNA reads TGCAGTGCTCCCCCGGGGGCCTCCTACAATGGGCAGTTCTTC.

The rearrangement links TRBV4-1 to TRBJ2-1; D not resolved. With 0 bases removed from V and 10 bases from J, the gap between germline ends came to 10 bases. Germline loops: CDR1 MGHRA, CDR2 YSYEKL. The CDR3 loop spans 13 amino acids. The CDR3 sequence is CASSQDQGNEQFF. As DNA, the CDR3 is TGCGCCAGCAGCCAAGATCAAGGGAACGAGCAGTTCTTC.

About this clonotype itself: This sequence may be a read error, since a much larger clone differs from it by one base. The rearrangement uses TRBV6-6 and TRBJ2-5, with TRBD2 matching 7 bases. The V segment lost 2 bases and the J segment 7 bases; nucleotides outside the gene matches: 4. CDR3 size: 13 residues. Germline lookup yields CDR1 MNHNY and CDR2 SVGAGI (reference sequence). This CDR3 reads CASSYRPGGTQYF. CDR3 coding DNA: TGTGCCAGCAGTTACAGGCCGGGAGGGACCCAGTACTTC.

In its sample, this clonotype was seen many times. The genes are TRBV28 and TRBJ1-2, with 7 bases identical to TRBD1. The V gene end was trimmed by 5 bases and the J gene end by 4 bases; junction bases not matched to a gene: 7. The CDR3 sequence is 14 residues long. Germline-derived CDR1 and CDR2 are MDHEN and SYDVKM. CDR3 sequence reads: CASSRGQRVYGYTF. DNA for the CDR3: TGTGCCAGCAGTAGGGGACAGCGGGTCTATGGCTACACCTTC.

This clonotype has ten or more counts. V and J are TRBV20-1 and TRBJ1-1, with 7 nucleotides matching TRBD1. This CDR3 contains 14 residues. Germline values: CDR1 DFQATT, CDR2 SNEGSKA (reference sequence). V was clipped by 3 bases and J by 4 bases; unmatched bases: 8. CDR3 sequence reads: CSASQGVDGTEAFF. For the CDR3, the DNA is TGCAGTGCTAGTCAGGGGGTGGATGGCACTGAAGCTTTCTTT.

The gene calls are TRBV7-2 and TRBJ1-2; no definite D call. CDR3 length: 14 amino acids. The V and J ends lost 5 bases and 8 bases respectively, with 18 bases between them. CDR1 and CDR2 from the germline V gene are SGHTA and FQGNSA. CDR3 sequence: CASSLGPKKSGYTF. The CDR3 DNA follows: TGTGCCAGCAGCCTAGGACCGAAGAAGTCCGGCTACACCTTC.

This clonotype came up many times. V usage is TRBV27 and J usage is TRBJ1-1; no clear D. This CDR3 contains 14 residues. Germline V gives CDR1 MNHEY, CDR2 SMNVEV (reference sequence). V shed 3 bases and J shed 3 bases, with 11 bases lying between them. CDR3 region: CASSLRNRYTEAFF. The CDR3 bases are TGTGCCAGCAGTTTGAGAAACAGATACACTGAAGCTTTCTTT.

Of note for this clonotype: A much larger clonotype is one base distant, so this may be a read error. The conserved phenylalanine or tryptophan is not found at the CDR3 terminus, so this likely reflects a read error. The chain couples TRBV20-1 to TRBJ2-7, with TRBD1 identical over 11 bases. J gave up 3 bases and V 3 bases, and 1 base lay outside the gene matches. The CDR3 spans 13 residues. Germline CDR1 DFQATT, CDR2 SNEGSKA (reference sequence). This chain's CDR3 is CSARGQGDYEQYL. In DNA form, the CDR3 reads TGCAGTGCTAGGGGACAGGGGGACTACGAGCAGTACCTC.

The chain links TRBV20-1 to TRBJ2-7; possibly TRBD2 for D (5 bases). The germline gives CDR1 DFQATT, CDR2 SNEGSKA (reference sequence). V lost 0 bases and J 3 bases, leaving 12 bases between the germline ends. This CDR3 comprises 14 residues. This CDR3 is CSARDSAGIYEQYF. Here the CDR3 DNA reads TGCAGTGCTAGAGATAGTGCGGGTATCTACGAGCAGTACTTC.

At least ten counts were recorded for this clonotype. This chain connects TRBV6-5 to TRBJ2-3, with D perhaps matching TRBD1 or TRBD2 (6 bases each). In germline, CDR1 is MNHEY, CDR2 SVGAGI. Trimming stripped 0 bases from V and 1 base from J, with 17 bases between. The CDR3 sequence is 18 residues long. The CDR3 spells CASSYSASAGGGTDTQYF. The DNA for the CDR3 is TGTGCCAGCAGTTACTCAGCTAGCGCCGGGGGCGGCACAGATACGCAGTATTTT.

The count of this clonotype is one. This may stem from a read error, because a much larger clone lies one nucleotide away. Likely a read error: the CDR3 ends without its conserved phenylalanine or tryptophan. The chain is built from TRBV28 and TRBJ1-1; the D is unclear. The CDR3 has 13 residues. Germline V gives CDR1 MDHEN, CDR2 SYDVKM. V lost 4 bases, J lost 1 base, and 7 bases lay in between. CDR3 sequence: CASSSLRNTEAFL. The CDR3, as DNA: TGTGCCAGCAGTTCCCTCCGGAACACTGAAGCTTTCCTT.

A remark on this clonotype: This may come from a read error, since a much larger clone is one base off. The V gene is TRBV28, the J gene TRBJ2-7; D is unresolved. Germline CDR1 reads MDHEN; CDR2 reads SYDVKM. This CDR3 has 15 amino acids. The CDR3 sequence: CASSPFRPNAYERYF. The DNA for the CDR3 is TGTGCCAGCAGTCCGTTCCGGCCGAACGCCTACGAGCGGTACTTC.

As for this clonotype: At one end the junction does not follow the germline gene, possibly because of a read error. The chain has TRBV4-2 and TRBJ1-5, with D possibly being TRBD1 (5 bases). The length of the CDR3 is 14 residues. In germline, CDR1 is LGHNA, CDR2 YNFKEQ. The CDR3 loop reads CASSAGRINQPKHF. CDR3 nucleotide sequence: TGTGCCAGCAGCGCGGGACGGATCAATCAGCCCAAGCATTTT.

The CDR3 region is CASSFRESYNEQFF. CDR3 nucleotide sequence: TGTGCCAGCAGTTTTAGGGAATCCTACAATGAGCAGTTCTTC. The V call is TRBV12-3 or TRBV12-4, the J call TRBJ2-1, with D uncertain. Trimming pared 3 bases from V and 1 base from J, leaving 7 bases between. This CDR3 region has 14 residues.

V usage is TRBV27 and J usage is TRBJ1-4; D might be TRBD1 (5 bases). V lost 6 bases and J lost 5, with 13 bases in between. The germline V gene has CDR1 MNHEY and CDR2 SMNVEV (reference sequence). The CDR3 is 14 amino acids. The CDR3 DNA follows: TGTGCCAGCAGGCGGACTGGGGGGAATGAAAAACTGTTTTTT. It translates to CASRRTGGNEKLFF.

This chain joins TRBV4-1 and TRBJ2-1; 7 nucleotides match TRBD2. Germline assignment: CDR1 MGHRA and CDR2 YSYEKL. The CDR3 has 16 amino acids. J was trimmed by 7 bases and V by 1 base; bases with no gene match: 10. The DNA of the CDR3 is TGCGCCAGCAGCCAAGGTGGGGGTGGGGGACTAAATGAGCAGTTCTTC. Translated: CASSQGGGGGLNEQFF.

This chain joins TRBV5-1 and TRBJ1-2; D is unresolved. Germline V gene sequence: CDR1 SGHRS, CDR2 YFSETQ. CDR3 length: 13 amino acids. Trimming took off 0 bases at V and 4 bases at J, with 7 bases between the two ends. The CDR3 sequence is CASSLEQSYGYTF. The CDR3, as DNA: TGCGCCAGCAGCTTGGAACAGTCCTATGGCTACACCTTC.

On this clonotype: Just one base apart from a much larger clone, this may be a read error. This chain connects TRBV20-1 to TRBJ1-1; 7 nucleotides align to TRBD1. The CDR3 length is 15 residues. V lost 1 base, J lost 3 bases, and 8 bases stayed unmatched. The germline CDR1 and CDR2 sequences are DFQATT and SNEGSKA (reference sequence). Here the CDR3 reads CSARGRGQQYTEAFF. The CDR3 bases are TGCAGTGCTAGAGGGAGGGGACAGCAATACACTGAAGCTTTCTTT.

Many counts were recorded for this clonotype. CDR3 bases: TGTGCCAGCAGTTACTCGTCCGGTTCAAACACCATATATTTT. It translates to CASSYSSGSNTIYF. The rearrangement joins TRBV6-8 to TRBJ1-3, with D hard to call. Trimming stripped 0 bases from V and 6 bases from J, with 9 bases between. The CDR3 loop spans 14 amino acids. Germline V CDR1 and CDR2: MNHGY, SAAAGT.

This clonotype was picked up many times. The DNA for the CDR3 is TGTGCCAGCTCATTAGCGCTTCGCACAGATACGCAGTATTTT. Amino acid sequence: CASSLALRTDTQYF. The V call is TRBV6-1, the J call TRBJ2-3, with D possibly being TRBD2 (5 bases). The CDR3 sequence is 14 residues long. Germline V gene sequence: CDR1 MNHNS, CDR2 SASEGT. With 8 bases removed from V and 1 base from J, the gap between germline ends came to 13 bases.

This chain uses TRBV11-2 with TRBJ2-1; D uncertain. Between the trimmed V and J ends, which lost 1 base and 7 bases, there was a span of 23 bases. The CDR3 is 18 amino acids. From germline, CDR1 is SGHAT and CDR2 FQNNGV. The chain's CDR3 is CASSLAVVVGNKGNEQFF. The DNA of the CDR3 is TGTGCCAGCAGCTTAGCCGTCGTGGTGGGTAACAAAGGGAATGAGCAGTTCTTC.

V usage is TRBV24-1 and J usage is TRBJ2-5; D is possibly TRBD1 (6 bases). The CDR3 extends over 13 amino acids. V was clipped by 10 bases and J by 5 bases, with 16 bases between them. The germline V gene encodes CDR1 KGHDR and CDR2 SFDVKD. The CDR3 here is CATATGLTETQYF. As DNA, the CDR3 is TGTGCCACAGCAACAGGGCTTACGGAGACCCAGTACTTC.

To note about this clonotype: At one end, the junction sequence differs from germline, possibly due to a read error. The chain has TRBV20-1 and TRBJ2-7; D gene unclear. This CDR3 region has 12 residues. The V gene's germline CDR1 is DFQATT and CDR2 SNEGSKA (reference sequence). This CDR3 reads CSALRLSCEQYF. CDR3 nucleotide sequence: TGCAGTGCTCTCCGACTTTCCTGCGAGCAGTACTTC.

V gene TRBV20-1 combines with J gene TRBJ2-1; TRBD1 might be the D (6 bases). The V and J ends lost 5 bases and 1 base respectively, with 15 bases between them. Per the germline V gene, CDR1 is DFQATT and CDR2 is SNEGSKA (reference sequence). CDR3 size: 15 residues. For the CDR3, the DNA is TGCAGTGCTTGGACAGCCCGGGTTTCCTACAATGAGCAGTTCTTC. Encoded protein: CSAWTARVSYNEQFF.

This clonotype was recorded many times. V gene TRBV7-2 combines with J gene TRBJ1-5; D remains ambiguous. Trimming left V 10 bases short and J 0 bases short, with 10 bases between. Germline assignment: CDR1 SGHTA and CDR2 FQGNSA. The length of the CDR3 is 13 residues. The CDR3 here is CATTPYSNQPQHF. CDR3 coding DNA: TGTGCCACCACACCCTATAGCAATCAGCCCCAGCATTTT. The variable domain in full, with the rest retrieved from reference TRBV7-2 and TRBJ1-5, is GAGVSQSPSNKVTEKGKDVELRCDPISGHTALYWYRQSLGQGLEFLIYFQGNSAPDKSGLPSDRFSAERTGGSVSTLTIQRTQQEDSAVYLCATTPYSNQPQHFGDGTRLSIL.

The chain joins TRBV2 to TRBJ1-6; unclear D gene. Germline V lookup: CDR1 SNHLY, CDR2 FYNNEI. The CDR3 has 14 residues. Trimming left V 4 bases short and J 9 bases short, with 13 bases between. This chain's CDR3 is CASSATWGGSPLHF. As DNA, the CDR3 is TGTGCCAGCAGTGCCACCTGGGGAGGTTCACCCCTCCACTTT. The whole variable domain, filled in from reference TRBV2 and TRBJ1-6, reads EPEVTQTPSHQVTQMGQEVILRCVPISNHLYFYWYRQILGQKVEFLVSFYNNEISEKSEIFDDQFSVERPDGSNFTLKIRSTKLEDSAMYFCASSATWGGSPLHFGNGTRLTVT.

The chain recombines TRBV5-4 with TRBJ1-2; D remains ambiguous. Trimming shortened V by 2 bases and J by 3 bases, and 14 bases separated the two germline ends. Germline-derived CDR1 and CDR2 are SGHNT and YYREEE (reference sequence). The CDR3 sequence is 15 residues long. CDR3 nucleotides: TGTGCCAGCAGCTTTACAAGTTGGCAGGACTATGGCTACACCTTC. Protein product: CASSFTSWQDYGYTF.

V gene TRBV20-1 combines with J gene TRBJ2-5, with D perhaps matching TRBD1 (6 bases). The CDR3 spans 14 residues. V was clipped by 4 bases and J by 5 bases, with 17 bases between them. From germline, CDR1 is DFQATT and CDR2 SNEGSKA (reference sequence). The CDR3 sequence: CSATSWGQEETQYF. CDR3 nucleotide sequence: TGCAGTGCTACCTCTTGGGGGCAGGAGGAGACCCAGTACTTC.

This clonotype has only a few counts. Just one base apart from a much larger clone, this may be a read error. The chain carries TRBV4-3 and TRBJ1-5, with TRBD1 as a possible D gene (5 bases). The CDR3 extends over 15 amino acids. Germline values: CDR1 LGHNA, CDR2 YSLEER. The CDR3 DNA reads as TGCGCCAGCAGCCTCAGGGTCGGTAGCAATAAGCCCCAGCATTTT. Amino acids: CASSLRVGSNKPQHF.